This T cell receptor beta chain was identified in a study of cytomegalovirus exposure and HLA in healthy donors. As for this clone: Its target is unknown.

While unrecorded immune exposures were likely, the donors were nominally healthy when sampled. Regarding the study as a whole: As was reported, the HLA-A and HLA-B alleles of most subjects were accurately predicted from TCR beta sequences.

The CDR3 length is 14 residues. V trimming: 4 bases; J trimming: 1 base; junction bases outside the gene matches: 2. Germline V gene lookup returns CDR1 LGHNA and CDR2 YSLEER. PCR used 60 Vbeta primers and 13 Jbeta primers. Some clones are missing from TCRdb's copy, which holds only in-frame ones; the method was immunoSEQ multiplex PCR. The profile covers 150,000 to 200,000 clones, with approximately 80% appearing a single time and under 2.5% taken by the ten largest. This chain links TRBV4-3 with TRBJ2-3; 7 positions match TRBD1. The TCR comes from a man aged 45 to 65 in good health and CMV-seropositive. The material sequenced was PBMCs. As DNA, the CDR3 is TGCGCCAGCAGCCTGGGGACAGGCACAGATACGCAGTATTTT. This gives the protein CASSLGTGTDTQYF.